The TCR beta chain under discussion was sequenced for a study of T cells after yellow fever vaccination. Conversion of TCR transcripts into cDNA relied on 5'RACE template switching, which added a universal primer site and UMIs. One entry per CDR3 protein results from TCRdb running MiXCR on the 5' RACE reads. The repertoire has hundreds of thousands of distinct CDR3 sequences, about 14% of them found once; the top ten carry over 13%. The origin of this receptor is a man younger than 40 who received the YFV17D yellow fever vaccine. The sample consisted of PBMCs, taken on the day of the yellow fever booster vaccination.

The CDR3 is CASSAWGATDTQYF. DNA of the CDR3: TGTGCCAGCAGCGCCTGGGGAGCCACAGATACGCAGTATTTT. The J gene is TRBJ2-3, the V gene TRBV6-1; possibly TRBD2 for D (5 bases). V lost 6 bases and J 2 bases, leaving 12 bases between the germline ends. Germline V CDR1 and CDR2: MNHNS, SASEGT. The CDR3 length is 14 residues.